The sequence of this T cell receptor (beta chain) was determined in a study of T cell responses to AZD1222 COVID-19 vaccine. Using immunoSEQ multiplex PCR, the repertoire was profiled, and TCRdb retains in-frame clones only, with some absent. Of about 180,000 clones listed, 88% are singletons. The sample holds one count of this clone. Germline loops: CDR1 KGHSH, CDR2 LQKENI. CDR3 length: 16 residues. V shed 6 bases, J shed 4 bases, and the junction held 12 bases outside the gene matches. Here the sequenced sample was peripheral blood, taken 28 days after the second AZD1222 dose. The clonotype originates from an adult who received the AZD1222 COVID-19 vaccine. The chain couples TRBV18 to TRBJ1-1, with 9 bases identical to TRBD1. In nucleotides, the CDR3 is TGTGCCAGCTCCCTTAACCCGACAGGGGGGGTCACTGAAGCTTTCTTT. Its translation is CASSLNPTGGVTEAFF. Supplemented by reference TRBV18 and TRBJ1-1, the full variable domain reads NAGVMQNPRHLVRRRGQEARLRCSPMKGHSHVYWYRQLPEEGLKFMVYLQKENIIDESGMPKERFSAEFPKEGPSILRIQQVVRGDSAAYFCASSLNPTGGVTEAFFGQGTRLTVV.